The 20 T cell receptor beta chains below all came from one sample that was sequenced in a study of neurological immune-mediated disorders. TCRdb re-analysed the 5' RACE reads in MiXCR, keeping a single row per CDR3 protein. The sample carries some 16,000 distinct CDR3 sequences, around 9.7% recorded once. The sample taken for sequencing was CD8+ T cells from blood. The receptors come from a man in his fifties in good health.

The CDR3 DNA sequence: TGTGCCATCAGACCCTTAGGAGCGGGGTCCTACAATGAGCAGTTCTTC. Protein: CAIRPLGAGSYNEQFF. The V gene is TRBV10-3, the J gene TRBJ2-1, with 7 bases matching TRBD2. V dropped 6 bases and J dropped 1; count of bases not matched to a gene: 9. The germline V gene encodes CDR1 ENHRY and CDR2 SYGVKD. The CDR3 is 16 residues long.

At least ten counts were recorded for this clonotype. The rearrangement links TRBV24-1 to TRBJ2-3; 8 bases fit TRBD1. The CDR3 length is 15 residues. Germline V gene lookup returns CDR1 KGHDR and CDR2 SFDVKD. The V segment lost 7 bases and the J segment 7 bases; nucleotides outside the gene matches: 12. The CDR3 is CATSKEAGGENTQYF. The CDR3 DNA follows: TGTGCCACCAGCAAAGAGGCAGGGGGCGAGAATACGCAGTATTTT.

This clonotype was detected many times. This rearrangement joins TRBV29-1 to TRBJ2-7; TRBD1 might be the D (6 bases). CDR1 and CDR2 (germline): SQVTM, ANQGSEA. The CDR3 sequence is 11 residues long. The V end was cut by 5 bases, the J end by 3 bases, with 8 bases between. DNA for the CDR3: TGCAGCGTTCAGGACAGCTACGAGCAGTACTTC. This sequence encodes CSVQDSYEQYF.

This clonotype was recorded at least ten times. Written as DNA, the CDR3 is TGCAGCGTGGAGGATTCACAGGGGTCTAGTTACGAGCAGTACTTC. It translates to CSVEDSQGSSYEQYF. V gene TRBV29-1 combines with J gene TRBJ2-7; 7 bases fit TRBD1. From germline, CDR1 is SQVTM and CDR2 ANQGSEA. J gave up 4 bases and V 6 bases, and 15 bases lay outside the gene matches. The CDR3 extends over 15 amino acids.

This clonotype was recorded many times. The chain couples TRBV20-1 to TRBJ2-7; a weak D match, TRBD1 (6 bases). Trimming removed 1 base at V and 0 bases at J, with 10 bases between. Germline V gene data show CDR1 as DFQATT and CDR2 as SNEGSKA (reference sequence). The CDR3 is 14 amino acids. The CDR3 region is CSARAPDSSYEQYF. CDR3 bases: TGCAGTGCTAGAGCCCCGGACAGCTCCTACGAGCAGTACTTC.

This clonotype has a single count. The chain is built from TRBV12-3 or TRBV12-4 and TRBJ1-2; D remains ambiguous. V was clipped by 3 bases and J by 2 bases, with 10 bases between them. This CDR3 contains 14 residues. The CDR3 loop is CASSFYTVNYGYTF. CDR3 nucleotide sequence: TGTGCCAGCAGTTTTTATACGGTGAACTATGGCTACACCTTC.

This clonotype was seen at least ten times. V usage is TRBV27 and J usage is TRBJ2-3; no clear D gene. CDR3 length equals 15 residues. The germline CDR1 and CDR2 sequences are MNHEY and SMNVEV (reference sequence). Trimming shortened V by 5 bases and J by 1 base, and 13 bases separated the two germline ends. The DNA for the CDR3 is TGTGCCAGCAGTCCCGTGCAGGTTGGCACAGATACGCAGTATTTT. Translation: CASSPVQVGTDTQYF.

The chain combines TRBV24-1 with TRBJ2-1; unclear D gene. V lost 1 base and J 4 bases, leaving 13 bases between the germline ends. The length of the CDR3 is 16 residues. Germline loops: CDR1 KGHDR, CDR2 SFDVKD. The CDR3 spells CATSDFSGEAYNEQFF. DNA of the CDR3: TGTGCCACCAGTGATTTTTCTGGGGAAGCTTACAATGAGCAGTTCTTC.

The chain combines TRBV10-3 with TRBJ2-3; TRBD2 agrees at 16 bases. V lost 4 bases, J lost 1 base, and 11 bases stayed unmatched. The CDR3 is 20 residues long. Germline V gives CDR1 ENHRY, CDR2 SYGVKD. The DNA for the CDR3 is TGTGCCATCAGTGCGAATACTGGGACTAGCGGGAGGGCCGGCACAGATACGCAGTATTTT. Protein product: CAISANTGTSGRAGTDTQYF.

This clonotype was seen repeatedly, ten times or more. The chain uses TRBV30 and TRBJ2-1; D gene ambiguous. This CDR3 is built from 14 residues. CDR1 is GTSNPN and CDR2 is SVGIG in the germline V gene (reference sequence). Between the trimmed V and J ends, which lost 2 bases and 0 bases, there was a span of 8 bases. CDR3 nucleotides: TGTGCCTGGAGTAGTGAGAGCTCCTACAATGAGCAGTTCTTC. Its translation: CAWSSESSYNEQFF. The complete variable domain, with remaining parts taken from reference TRBV30 and TRBJ2-1, reads SQTIHQWPATLVQPVGSPLSLECTVEGTSNPNLYWYRQAAGRGLQLLFYSVGIGQISSEVPQNLSASRPQDRQFILSSKKLLLSDSGFYLCAWSSESSYNEQFFGPGTRLTVL.

This clonotype has a count of ten or more. CDR3 sequence: CSATTSGSSYEQYF. The CDR3 DNA is TGCAGTGCCACGACTAGCGGGAGCTCCTACGAGCAGTACTTC. The chain joins TRBV20-1 to TRBJ2-7; 12 bases are shared with TRBD2. From germline, CDR1 is DFQATT and CDR2 SNEGSKA (reference sequence). The V gene end was trimmed by 6 bases and the J gene end by 0 bases; junction bases not matched to a gene: 3. CDR3 length: 14 residues.

This clonotype has ten or more counts. The rearrangement links TRBV7-2 to TRBJ2-3, with unresolved D. Germline values: CDR1 SGHTA, CDR2 FQGNSA. The CDR3 is 11 amino acids. Trimming removed 5 bases from V and 4 bases from J, with 4 bases in between. CDR3 sequence reads: CASSRPDTQYF. The CDR3 DNA follows: TGTGCCAGCAGCCGACCAGATACGCAGTATTTT.

This clonotype was seen at least ten times. The CDR3 reads CASSWILTNNEQFF. The CDR3 nucleotides read TGCGCCAGCAGCTGGATCCTAACCAACAATGAGCAGTTCTTC. This sequence joins TRBV5-1 and TRBJ2-1, with D unresolved. Between the trimmed V and J ends, which lost 3 bases and 5 bases, there was a span of 12 bases. The CDR3 has 14 residues. From germline, CDR1 is SGHRS and CDR2 YFSETQ. Combining the CDR3 with reference TRBV5-1 and TRBJ2-1 gives the whole variable domain KAGVTQTPRYLIKTRGQQVTLSCSPISGHRSVSWYQQTPGQGLQFLFEYFSETQRNKGNFPGRFSGRQFSNSRSEMNVSTLELGDSALYLCASSWILTNNEQFFGPGTRLTVL.

This clonotype showed up many times. This chain connects TRBV6-1 to TRBJ2-7; TRBD1 agrees at 10 bases. The junction had 10 bases not matched to a gene; V was cut back by 10 bases and J by 7 bases. Germline CDR1 reads MNHNS; CDR2 reads SASEGT. This CDR3 has 13 amino acids. CDR3 sequence reads: CATSGTGVKEQYF. The CDR3 DNA follows: TGTGCCACCTCCGGGACAGGGGTAAAAGAGCAGTACTTC.

This clonotype was seen many times. V and J are TRBV27 and TRBJ1-2, with TRBD1 as a possible D gene (5 bases). Trimming stripped 5 bases from V and 6 bases from J, with 19 bases between. CDR1 is MNHEY and CDR2 is SMNVEV in the germline V gene (reference sequence). The length of the CDR3 is 15 residues. CDR3 nucleotides: TGTGCCAGCAGTATCGACAGAGGGGTAGGTCATGGCTACACCTTC. Its translation is CASSIDRGVGHGYTF.

This clonotype came up a few times. The rearrangement joins TRBV19 to TRBJ2-7; 8 bases fit TRBD1. J was trimmed by 3 bases and V by 5 bases; bases with no gene match: 6. Per germline, CDR1 LNHDA and CDR2 SQIVND (reference sequence). The CDR3 covers 14 residues. CDR3 amino acids: CASSPGQVGYEQYF. Written as DNA, the CDR3 is TGTGCCAGTAGTCCGGGACAGGTGGGCTACGAGCAGTACTTC. The complete variable domain, with remaining parts taken from reference TRBV19 and TRBJ2-7, reads DGGITQSPKYLFRKEGQNVTLSCEQNLNHDAMYWYRQDPGQGLRLIYYSQIVNDFQKGDIAEGYSVSREKKESFPLTVTSAQKNPTAFYLCASSPGQVGYEQYFGPGTRLTVT.

The sample holds many counts of this clonotype. The chain is built from TRBV6-2 or TRBV6-3 and TRBJ2-6, with D possibly matching TRBD1 (5 bases). CDR1 and CDR2 (germline): MNHEY, SVGEGT. The V and J ends lost 2 bases and 0 bases respectively, with 5 bases between them. The CDR3 is 15 amino acids. The CDR3 DNA sequence: TGTGCCAGCAGTTACGACAGCTCTGGGGCCAACGTCCTGACTTTC. Residues: CASSYDSSGANVLTF.

This clonotype was found many times. CDR3 region: CASSLGSSGSADTQYF. CDR3 sequence (DNA): TGTGCCAGCAGCTTAGGCTCTAGCGGGAGTGCAGATACGCAGTATTTT. The gene calls are TRBV11-2 and TRBJ2-3; 10 positions match TRBD2. The trim removed 1 base at V and 4 bases at J, leaving 5 bases unmatched. Germline V gene data show CDR1 as SGHAT and CDR2 as FQNNGV. The CDR3 has 16 residues.

There are many counts of this clonotype. The rearrangement uses TRBV29-1 and TRBJ2-1; a weak D match, TRBD2 (5 bases). CDR3 length equals 14 residues. In germline, CDR1 is SQVTM, CDR2 ANQGSEA. Trimming took off 0 bases at V and 6 bases at J, with 12 bases between the two ends. This CDR3 reads CSVEDRGLGNEQFF. CDR3 DNA sequence: TGCAGCGTTGAAGATCGGGGTTTAGGCAATGAGCAGTTCTTC.

This clonotype was seen repeatedly, ten times or more. The CDR3 sequence: CASSLAGRTSTDTQYF. In nucleotides, the CDR3 is TGTGCCAGCAGCTTAGCCGGCCGTACTAGCACAGATACGCAGTATTTT. The gene calls are TRBV7-6 and TRBJ2-3; D not resolved. This CDR3 has 16 amino acids. The ends were cut back, 0 bases at V and 0 bases at J, with 10 bases in the middle. Germline V gives CDR1 SGHVS, CDR2 FNYEAQ.